A selection of T cell receptor beta chains follows, all from one sample in a study of blood T cell repertoires in COVID-19. TCRdb's table, derived via immunoSEQ multiplex PCR, lists solely in-frame clones and lacks some. The data contain more than 150,000 clones, over 70% of them singletons. Sequences were obtained from peripheral blood. The receptors derive from a man aged 60-69 years with active or convalescent COVID-19. CDR3s include the opening cysteine and the closing phenylalanine or tryptophan. Fields, in order: V gene, D gene, J gene, clone size, CDR3 DNA, CDR3 protein. D genes are given only for firm matches. Clone size appears in some rows only: once, few, many, or a class for an expanded clone.

>TRBV11-1|.|TRBJ2-3|few
TGTGCCAGCAGCTTCCACACCACAGATACGCAGTATTTT
CASSFHTTDTQYF
>TRBV4-3|.|TRBJ2-2|.
TGCGCCAGCAGCCAAGCCCCAGGGGCCCTCACCGGGGAGCTGTTTTTT
CASSQAPGALTGELFF
>TRBV7-2|.|TRBJ2-7|.
TGTGCCAGCAGCAACCCGGAGGCAGGGGCCTATGGCGAGCAGTACTTC
CASSNPEAGAYGEQYF
>TRBV18|TRBD1|TRBJ1-1|.
TGTGCCAGCTCGAGTAAGGGGACAGGGATTGGGAACACTGAAGCTTTCTTT
CASSSKGTGIGNTEAFF
>TRBV27|.|TRBJ2-7|.
TGTGCCAGCAACCCAAGGAGCCGCCCCTACGAGCAGTACTTC
CASNPRSRPYEQYF
>TRBV4-2|.|TRBJ2-2|.
TGTGCCAGCAGCCAAGATGCGGGGCTAGCGGGGGAGCTGTTTTTT
CASSQDAGLAGELFF
>TRBV2|TRBD2|TRBJ2-1|.
TGTGCCAGCAGTGAATGGGCCTTTGGGAGCGGGAGTCCCAATGAGCAGTTCTTC
CASSEWAFGSGSPNEQFF
>TRBV6-2/TRBV6-3|.|TRBJ1-5|.
TGTGCCAGCAGTTACTCGGGGGGGATCAATCAGCCCCAGCATTTT
CASSYSGGINQPQHF
>TRBV3-1/TRBV3-2|.|TRBJ1-5|.
TGTGCCAGCAGCCAAGGGGCTCAGCCCCAGCATTTT
CASSQGAQPQHF
>TRBV2|.|TRBJ1-1|.
TGTGCCAGCAGGAGTGGGGGGGCGAACACTGAAGCTTTCTTT
CASRSGGANTEAFF
>TRBV28|.|TRBJ2-7|.
TGTGCCAGCAGTTTAGCGAAGAACGAGCAGTACTTC
CASSLAKNEQYF
>TRBV6-5|.|TRBJ1-4|.
TGTGCCAGCACTATCACAGGGATGGTGAATGAAAAACTGTTTTTT
CASTITGMVNEKLFF
>TRBV15|.|TRBJ2-7|.
TGTGCCACCAGCAGCGACTTAGTGGACGAGCAGTACTTC
CATSSDLVDEQYF
>TRBV7-2|.|TRBJ2-1|few
TGTGCCAGCAGCCCTAGTAGTGAGCAGTTCTTC
CASSPSSEQFF
>TRBV12-3/TRBV12-4|.|TRBJ2-7|few
TGTGCCAGCAGTTCTTACTTCTACGAGCAGTACTTC
CASSSYFYEQYF
>TRBV7-8|.|TRBJ1-2|once
TGTGCCAGCAGCTTGTTCAATCCGGGGAGGGACTATGGCTACACCTTC
CASSLFNPGRDYGYTF
>TRBV28|TRBD1|TRBJ1-4|.
TGTGCCAGCAGTTTACTCGGGACAGGGGCCCTTCGTAATGAAAAACTGTTTTTT
CASSLLGTGALRNEKLFF
>TRBV28|.|TRBJ1-3|.
TGTGCCAGCAGTGATACAGGGAATCCTGGAAACACCATATATTTT
CASSDTGNPGNTIYF
>TRBV3-1/TRBV3-2|TRBD2|TRBJ2-2|.
TGTGCCAGCAGCCAGGACGCGGGAGGCACCGGGGAGCTGTTTTTT
CASSQDAGGTGELFF
>TRBV30|.|TRBJ2-7|.
TGTGCCTGTGTCCGATCCGGGCAGGGAGGATACGAGCAGTACTTC
CACVRSGQGGYEQYF
>TRBV27|.|TRBJ2-7|.
TGTGCCAGCAGTCCTCGGACAGCCAGCTCCTACGAGCAGTACTTC
CASSPRTASSYEQYF
>TRBV25-1|.|TRBJ2-4|.
TGTGCCAGCAGTGAATACGACATTCAGTACTTC
CASSEYDIQYF
>TRBV12-3/TRBV12-4|.|TRBJ1-5|.
TGTGCCAGCAGTTTATCGGGTAATCAGCCCCAGCATTTT
CASSLSGNQPQHF
>TRBV2|.|TRBJ2-2|few
TGTGCCAGCAGTGTTCTTAGCACCGGGGAGCTGTTTTTT
CASSVLSTGELFF
>TRBV25-1|.|TRBJ1-1|.
TGTGCCAGCAGTGAGTTAAATCAGGGGAGAGGTGAAGCTTTCTTT
CASSELNQGRGEAFF
>TRBV4-3|TRBD2|TRBJ2-3|.
TGCGCCAGCAGCCAAGTAGGAACTAGCGGGTGGTCAGATACGCAGTATTTT
CASSQVGTSGWSDTQYF
>TRBV9|TRBD1|TRBJ2-5|.
TGTGCCAGCAGCATAACAGGGGAAGAGACCCAGTACTTC
CASSITGEETQYF
>TRBV3-1/TRBV3-2|.|TRBJ1-3|.
TGTGCCAGCAGCCCCGACAGGATAGCTGGAAACACCATATATTTT
CASSPDRIAGNTIYF
>TRBV2|TRBD1|TRBJ1-3|many
TGTGCCAGCAGCCCGGGACAGGTCTCTGGAAACACCATATATTTT
CASSPGQVSGNTIYF
>TRBV24-1|.|TRBJ2-7|.
TGTGCCACCAGTGACTGCCCGGCCGGGTGTGTATACGAGCAGTACTTC
CATSDCPAGCVYEQYF
>TRBV4-3|TRBD2|TRBJ2-1|.
TGCGCCAGCAGCCAAGATTGGGCTAGCGGGAGGAACCATGAGCAGTTCTTC
CASSQDWASGRNHEQFF
>TRBV30|.|TRBJ2-5|once
TGTGCCTGGAGTGTAATTCGGGGAATCGACGGACAGACCCAGTACTTC
CAWSVIRGIDGQTQYF
>TRBV14|TRBD1|TRBJ2-7|few
TGTGCCAGCAGCCTCATAGGACAGGGGGAATACGAGCAGTACTTC
CASSLIGQGEYEQYF
>TRBV28|.|TRBJ2-5|.
TGTGCCAGCAGTTTAGACGGGGAAGAGACCCAGTACTTC
CASSLDGEETQYF